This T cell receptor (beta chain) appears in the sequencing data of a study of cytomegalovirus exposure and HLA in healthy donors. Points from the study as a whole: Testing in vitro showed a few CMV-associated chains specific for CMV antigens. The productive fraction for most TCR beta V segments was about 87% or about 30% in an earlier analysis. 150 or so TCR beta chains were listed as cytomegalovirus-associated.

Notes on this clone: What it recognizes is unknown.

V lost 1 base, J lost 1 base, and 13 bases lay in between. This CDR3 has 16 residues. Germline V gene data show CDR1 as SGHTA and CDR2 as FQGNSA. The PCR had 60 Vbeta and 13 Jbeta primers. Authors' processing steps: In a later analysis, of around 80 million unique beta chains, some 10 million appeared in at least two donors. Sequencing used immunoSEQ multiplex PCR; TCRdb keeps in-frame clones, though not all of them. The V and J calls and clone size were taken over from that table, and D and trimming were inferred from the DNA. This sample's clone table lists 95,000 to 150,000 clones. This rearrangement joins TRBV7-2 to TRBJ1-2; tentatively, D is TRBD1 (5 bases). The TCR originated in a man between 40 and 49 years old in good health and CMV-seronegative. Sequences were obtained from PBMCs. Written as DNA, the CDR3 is TGTGCCAGCAGCTTAGTGTCGGGACTCAATAACTATGGCTACACCTTC. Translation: CASSLVSGLNNYGYTF.